This record looks at one T cell receptor (beta chain) sequence and its context. Its antigen remains undetermined. It has no much larger one-base neighbor in the sample; base qualities were not kept. The library was produced with the immunoSEQ multiplex PCR assay. The table comes from immuneACCESS by way of TCRdb, which keeps in-frame sequences with V and J called. Part of the clones is missing from these tables; in studies checked, under half for an unresolved V gene and the rest for unknown reasons. Counted in this sample were 30,000 to 40,000 clones; 90% of them appeared once. The ten largest clones represent roughly 0.55% of the sample. This sample stems from a study of T cell changes during pregnancy in multiple sclerosis (dated by TCRdb to 2018 to 2020). About the investigation overall: The study examined how the T cell repertoire changed over the course of pregnancy in women with multiple sclerosis.

Looking up the germline V gene yields CDR1 MDHEN and CDR2 SYDVKM. The junction carries 3 bases between V and J, which are trimmed by 4 bases and 0 bases respectively. The CDR3, cysteine through phenylalanine, is 12 amino acids long. Only the CDR3 DNA stays, 36 bases, in frame from base 1. The sequencing here drew on CD4+ T cells from peripheral blood mononuclear cells, taken in the second trimester of pregnancy. The rearrangement combines TRBV28 with TRBJ1-2; a confident D gene designation cannot be given. This sequence originates from a female donor with multiple sclerosis, enrolled in a pregnancy study. The CDR3 reads CASSSTNYGYTF. The sequenced DNA is TGTGCCAGCAGTTCAACTAACTATGGCTACACCTTC.